This is a list of T cell receptor beta chains from one sample in a study of cytomegalovirus exposure and HLA in healthy donors. Clones were sequenced by immunoSEQ multiplex PCR, and TCRdb holds only the in-frame ones, with some missing. This sample has some 120,000 clones; around three quarters occur once, and the top ten carry over 5.5%. The sequenced sample consisted of PBMCs. The receptors were gathered from a woman aged 40 to 50 in good health and CMV-seronegative. The CDR3 runs from the conserved cysteine through the conserved F or W. D genes are given only for firm matches. Part of the rows lack a size; the others show once, few, many or a class for expanded clones.

d_call j_call clone_size cdr3_length v_call cdr3_aa cdr3_nt
- TRBJ1-2 - 13 TRBV6-6 CASRTAVTYGYTF TGTGCCAGCAGGACGGCGGTGACCTATGGCTACACCTTC
- TRBJ1-5 - 15 TRBV4-1 CASSQATGPHQPQHF TGCGCCAGCAGCCAAGCCACAGGGCCGCATCAGCCCCAGCATTTT
- TRBJ2-7 - 14 TRBV18 CASSPETGSHEQYF TGTGCCAGCTCACCTGAGACAGGATCACACGAGCAGTACTTC
- TRBJ2-5 - 14 TRBV5-1 CASKQQGSGETQYF TGCGCCAGCAAGCAACAGGGTTCCGGGGAGACCCAGTACTTC
- TRBJ1-2 - 13 TRBV2 CASRRGIFYGYTF TGTGCCAGTCGAAGAGGGATTTTTTATGGCTACACCTTC
- TRBJ2-1 - 15 TRBV27 CASSKTRSSYNEQFF TGTGCCAGCAGTAAAACTAGGAGCTCCTACAATGAGCAGTTCTTC
- TRBJ2-2 - 15 TRBV6-5 CASRPQTGNTGELFF TGTGCCAGCAGACCTCAGACAGGGAACACCGGGGAGCTGTTTTTT
- TRBJ2-2 - 16 TRBV9 CASSVLPTVNTGELFF TGTGCCAGCAGCGTATTACCGACAGTGAACACCGGGGAGCTGTTTTTT
- TRBJ2-2 - 15 TRBV7-9 CASSLGRSGTGELFF TGTGCCAGCAGCTTAGGACGGTCGGGGACCGGGGAGCTGTTTTTT
- TRBJ2-7 - 13 TRBV2 CASSRTPFYEQYF TGTGCCAGCTCCCGGACACCTTTCTACGAGCAGTACTTC
- TRBJ2-5 - 12 TRBV13 CASSLMLGGQYF TGTGCCAGCAGCTTAATGTTGGGGGGCCAGTACTTC
- TRBJ2-2 - 14 TRBV19 CASSLTNGNGELFF TGTGCCAGTAGTCTTACTAATGGCAACGGGGAGCTGTTTTTT
TRBD2 TRBJ2-3 - 14 TRBV2 CASIAGGSTDTQYF TGTGCCAGCATCGCGGGAGGGAGCACAGATACGCAGTATTTT
- TRBJ2-1 - 15 TRBV19 CASSIYGLLGNEQFF TGTGCCAGTAGTATATACGGACTCCTCGGCAATGAGCAGTTCTTC
TRBD1 TRBJ1-4 - 14 TRBV27 CASSSQGASEKLFF TGTGCCAGCAGTTCACAGGGGGCGTCAGAAAAACTGTTTTTT
TRBD1 TRBJ2-1 once 15 TRBV28 CASGPRTGWGNEQFF TGTGCCAGCGGCCCACGGACAGGATGGGGCAATGAGCAGTTCTTC
TRBD2 TRBJ2-1 - 14 TRBV18 CASSPQREFGEQFF TGTGCCAGCTCACCACAGCGGGAGTTCGGGGAGCAGTTCTTC
TRBD1 TRBJ1-2 - 13 TRBV6-5 CASSQTGFYGYTF TGTGCCAGCAGTCAGACAGGGTTCTATGGCTACACCTTC
- TRBJ1-2 - 14 TRBV18 CASSPVLGDYGYTF TGTGCCAGCTCACCCGTACTGGGCGACTATGGCTACACCTTC
- TRBJ2-7 - 15 TRBV19 CASSPTRKSSYEQYF TGTGCCAGTAGCCCGACTAGGAAAAGCTCCTACGAGCAGTACTTC
- TRBJ2-1 few 13 TRBV27 CASRQDYYNEQFF TGTGCCAGCAGACAGGACTACTACAATGAGCAGTTCTTC
TRBD1 TRBJ1-3 once 15 TRBV5-6 CASSLLTGPGNTIYF TGTGCCAGCAGCTTGTTGACAGGGCCAGGAAACACCATATATTTT
TRBD1 TRBJ1-2 - 14 TRBV7-2 CASSLANRGYGYTF TGTGCCAGCAGCTTAGCGAACAGGGGCTATGGCTACACCTTC
TRBD1 TRBJ1-3 few 14 TRBV6-6 CASRTRDRGNTIYF TGTGCCAGCAGGACCCGGGACAGGGGAAACACCATATATTTT
- TRBJ2-5 - 12 TRBV9 CASSPNSGYQYF TGTGCCAGCAGCCCGAATTCCGGGTACCAGTACTTC
- TRBJ1-3 - 15 TRBV19 CASSRGLGLGNTIYF TGTGCCAGTAGTCGGGGACTGGGGCTCGGAAACACCATATATTTT
TRBD2 TRBJ2-1 few 14 TRBV29-1 CSVTGLAVHNEQFF TGCAGCGTCACGGGACTAGCGGTTCACAATGAGCAGTTCTTC
TRBD2 TRBJ2-7 - 15 TRBV27 CASSAASGKLYEQYF TGTGCCAGCAGTGCCGCTAGCGGGAAATTGTACGAGCAGTACTTC
TRBD1 TRBJ1-1 - 15 TRBV19 CASSMGQGANTEAFF TGTGCCAGTAGTATGGGGCAGGGGGCGAACACTGAAGCTTTCTTT
- TRBJ2-2 - 15 TRBV9 CASSVGHSNTGELFF TGTGCCAGCAGCGTAGGACATTCGAACACCGGGGAGCTGTTTTTT
TRBD2 TRBJ2-7 - 14 TRBV4-2 CASSEPSGMYEQYF TGTGCCAGCAGCGAGCCTAGCGGGATGTACGAGCAGTACTTC
TRBD2 TRBJ2-4 - 17 TRBV5-6 CASSLGGAGSGWYIQYF TGTGCCAGCAGCTTGGGGGGAGCGGGATCCGGGTGGTACATTCAGTACTTC
TRBD2 TRBJ2-1 - 13 TRBV25-1 CASRLAGGDEQFF TGTGCCAGCAGGCTAGCGGGAGGAGATGAGCAGTTCTTC
TRBD1 TRBJ1-1 - 15 TRBV19 CASSIRGQTNTEAFF TGTGCCAGTAGTATAAGGGGGCAAACGAACACTGAAGCTTTCTTT
TRBD2 TRBJ2-3 - 19 TRBV19 CASSILYASGVRGTDTQYF TGTGCCAGTAGTATCCTGTATGCTAGCGGGGTAAGAGGCACAGATACGCAGTATTTT
TRBD1 TRBJ2-1 - 17 TRBV15 CATSTGEGTGHGDEQFF TGTGCCACCAGCACCGGAGAAGGGACAGGTCATGGGGATGAGCAGTTCTTC
- TRBJ1-5 - 14 TRBV6-1 CASSVLYSNQPQHF TGTGCCAGCAGTGTCCTCTATAGCAATCAGCCCCAGCATTTT
- TRBJ2-5 - 12 TRBV2 CASSGLTGPTYF TGTGCCAGCAGTGGCTTGACAGGCCCAACTTACTTC
- TRBJ2-1 - 15 TRBV19 CASSPRGLTYNEQFF TGTGCCAGTAGTCCAAGAGGGCTAACCTACAATGAGCAGTTCTTC
TRBD1 TRBJ1-2 - 16 TRBV7-9 CASSHSLGTGDSGYTF TGTGCCAGCAGTCACAGCCTCGGGACAGGGGACTCCGGCTACACCTTC
- TRBJ1-1 - 12 TRBV18 CASSAVGAEAFF TGTGCCAGCTCAGCGGTAGGCGCTGAAGCTTTCTTT
TRBD2 TRBJ2-5 - 15 TRBV7-2 CASSPPGLAEGTQYF TGTGCCAGCAGCCCGCCAGGACTAGCGGAAGGAACCCAGTACTTC
- TRBJ1-5 - 12 TRBV6-5 CASRDTQGPQHF TGTGCCAGCAGGGATACTCAGGGGCCCCAGCATTTT
- TRBJ2-7 - 17 TRBV7-6 CASSLEQAGSLSYEQYF TGTGCCAGCAGCTTAGAGCAGGCAGGGTCGTTATCCTACGAGCAGTACTTC